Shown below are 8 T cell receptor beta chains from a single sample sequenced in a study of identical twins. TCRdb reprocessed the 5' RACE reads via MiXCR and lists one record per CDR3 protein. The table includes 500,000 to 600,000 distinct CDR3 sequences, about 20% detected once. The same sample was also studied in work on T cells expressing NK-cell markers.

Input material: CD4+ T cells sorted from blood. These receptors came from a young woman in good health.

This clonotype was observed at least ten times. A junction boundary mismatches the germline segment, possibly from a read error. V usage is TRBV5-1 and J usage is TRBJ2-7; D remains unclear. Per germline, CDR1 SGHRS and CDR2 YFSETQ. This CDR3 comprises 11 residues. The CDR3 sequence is CASSAAYEQYF. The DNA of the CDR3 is TGTGCCAGCAGCGCAGCCTACGAGCAGTACTTC. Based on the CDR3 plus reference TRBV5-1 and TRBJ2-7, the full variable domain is KAGVTQTPRYLIKTRGQQVTLSCSPISGHRSVSWYQQTPGQGLQFLFEYFSETQRNKGNFPGRFSGRQFSNSRSEMNVSTLELGDSALYLCASSAAYEQYFGPGTRLTVT.

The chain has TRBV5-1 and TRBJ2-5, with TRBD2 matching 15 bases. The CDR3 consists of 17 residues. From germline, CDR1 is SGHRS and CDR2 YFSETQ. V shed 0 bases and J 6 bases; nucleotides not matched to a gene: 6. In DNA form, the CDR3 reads TGCGCCAGCAGCTTGGGGACTAGCGGGGGGGCCTGGAAGACCCAGTACTTC. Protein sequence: CASSLGTSGGAWKTQYF.

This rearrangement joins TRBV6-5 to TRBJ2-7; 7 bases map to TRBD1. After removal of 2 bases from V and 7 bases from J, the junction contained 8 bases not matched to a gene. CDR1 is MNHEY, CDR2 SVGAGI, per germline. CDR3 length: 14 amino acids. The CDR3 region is CASSYKGALKEQYF. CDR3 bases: TGTGCCAGCAGTTACAAGGGGGCGCTTAAAGAGCAGTACTTC.

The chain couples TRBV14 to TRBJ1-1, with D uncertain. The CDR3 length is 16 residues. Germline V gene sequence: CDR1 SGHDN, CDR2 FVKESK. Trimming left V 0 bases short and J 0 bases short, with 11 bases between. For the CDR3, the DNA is TGTGCCAGCAGCCAAGATCACGGTGCACTGAACACTGAAGCTTTCTTT. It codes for CASSQDHGALNTEAFF.

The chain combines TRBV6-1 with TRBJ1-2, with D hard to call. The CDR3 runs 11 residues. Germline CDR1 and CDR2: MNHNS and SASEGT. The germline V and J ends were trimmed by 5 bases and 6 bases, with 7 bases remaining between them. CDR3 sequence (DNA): TGTGCCAGCAGTCGAAGGGATGGCTACACCTTC. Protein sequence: CASSRRDGYTF.

The DNA of the CDR3 is TGTGCCAGCTCACCACCTAGCCTAAACACCGGGGAGCTGTTTTTT. This codes for CASSPPSLNTGELFF. The chain uses TRBV18 and TRBJ2-2; D not certain. The CDR3 sequence is 15 residues long. Germline lookup yields CDR1 KGHSH and CDR2 LQKENI. With 0 bases removed from V and 2 bases from J, the gap between germline ends came to 7 bases.

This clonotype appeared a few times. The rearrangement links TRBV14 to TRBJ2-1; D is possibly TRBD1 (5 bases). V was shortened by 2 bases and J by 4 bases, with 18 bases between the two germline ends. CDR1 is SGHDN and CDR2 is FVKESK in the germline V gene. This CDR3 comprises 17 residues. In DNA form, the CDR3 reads TGTGCCAGCAGCCAACCCTACCCAACGACAGCTTACAATGAGCAGTTCTTC. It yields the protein CASSQPYPTTAYNEQFF.

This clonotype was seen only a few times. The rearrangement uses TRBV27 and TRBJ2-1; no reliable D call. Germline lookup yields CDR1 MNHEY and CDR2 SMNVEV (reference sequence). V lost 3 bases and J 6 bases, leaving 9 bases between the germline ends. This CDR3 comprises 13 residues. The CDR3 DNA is TGTGCCAGCAGTTTCTTGAGCCCCAATGAGCAGTTCTTC. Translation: CASSFLSPNEQFF.